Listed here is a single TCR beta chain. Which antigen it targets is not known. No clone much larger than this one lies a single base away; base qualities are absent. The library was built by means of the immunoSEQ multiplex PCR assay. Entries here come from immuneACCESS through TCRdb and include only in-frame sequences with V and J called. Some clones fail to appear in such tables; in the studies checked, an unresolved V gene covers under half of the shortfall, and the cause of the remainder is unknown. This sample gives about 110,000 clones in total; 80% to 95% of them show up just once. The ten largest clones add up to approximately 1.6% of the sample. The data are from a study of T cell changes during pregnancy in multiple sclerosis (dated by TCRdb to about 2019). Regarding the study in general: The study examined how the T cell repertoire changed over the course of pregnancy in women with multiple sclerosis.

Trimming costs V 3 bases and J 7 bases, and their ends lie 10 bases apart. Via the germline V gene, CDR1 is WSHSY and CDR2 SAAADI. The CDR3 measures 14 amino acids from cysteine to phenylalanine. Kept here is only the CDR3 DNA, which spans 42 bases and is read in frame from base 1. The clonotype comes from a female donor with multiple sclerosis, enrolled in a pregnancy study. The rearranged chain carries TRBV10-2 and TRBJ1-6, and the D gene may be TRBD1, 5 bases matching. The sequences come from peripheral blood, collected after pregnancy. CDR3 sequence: CASSDLRQNSPLHF. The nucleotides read TGCGCCAGCAGTGACCTACGACAGAATTCACCCCTCCACTTT.